The clone carrying this TCR beta chain was seen only a few times. What it binds is unknown. The sample is drawn from a study of T cells in Graves' hyperthyroidism and ophthalmopathy. Study details: The authors collected peripheral blood at initial diagnosis, before any treatment. Study-level findings and limits: In simple terms, a model built on 13 V-J features told ophthalmopathy apart from stable hyperthyroidism.

RNA transcripts yielded amplified TCR beta CDR3 regions. A set of HTBI primers served as the primers for a first-round RT-PCR of the TCR CDR3. TCRdb called the multiplex PCR reads again in MiXCR, with one record for every CDR3 protein. The table has about 600,000 distinct CDR3 sequences, about a sixth seen once. Diagnoses were made from clinical symptoms, serum measures (thyroxine and TRAb), thyroid ultrasound and orbital computed tomography. The V gene's germline CDR1 is SGHVS and CDR2 FQNEAQ. The CDR3 consists of 16 residues. V dropped 5 bases and J dropped 5; count of bases not matched to a gene: 12.

The receptor was isolated from a middle-aged woman with Graves' ophthalmopathy. The V call is TRBV7-8, the J call TRBJ1-5, with 7 bases matching TRBD1. Sequenced: blood. The CDR3 sequence is CASSPRGQGGHQPQHF. The CDR3 nucleotides are TGTGCCAGCAGCCCCCGAGGACAAGGGGGCCATCAGCCCCAGCATTTT.